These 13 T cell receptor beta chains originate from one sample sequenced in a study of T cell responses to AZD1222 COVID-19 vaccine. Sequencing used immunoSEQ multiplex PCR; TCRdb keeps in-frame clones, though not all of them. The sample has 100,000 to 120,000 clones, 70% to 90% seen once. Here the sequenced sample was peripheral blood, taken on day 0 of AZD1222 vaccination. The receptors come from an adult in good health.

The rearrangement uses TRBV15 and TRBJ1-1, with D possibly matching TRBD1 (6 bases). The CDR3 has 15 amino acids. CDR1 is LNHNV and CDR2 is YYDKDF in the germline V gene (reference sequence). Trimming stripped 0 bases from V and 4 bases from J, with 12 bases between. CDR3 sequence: CATSRDGRGGTEAFF. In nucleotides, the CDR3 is TGTGCCACCAGCAGAGATGGGAGGGGGGGCACTGAAGCTTTCTTT.

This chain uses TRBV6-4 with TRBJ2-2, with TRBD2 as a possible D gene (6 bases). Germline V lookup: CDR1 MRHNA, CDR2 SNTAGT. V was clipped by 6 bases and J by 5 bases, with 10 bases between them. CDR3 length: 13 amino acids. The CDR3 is CASSPTSTGELFF. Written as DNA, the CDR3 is TGTGCCAGCAGCCCGACTAGTACCGGGGAGCTGTTTTTT.

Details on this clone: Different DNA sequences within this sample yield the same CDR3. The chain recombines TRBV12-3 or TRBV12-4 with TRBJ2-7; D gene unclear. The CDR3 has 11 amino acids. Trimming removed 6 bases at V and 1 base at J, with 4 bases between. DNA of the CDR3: TGTGCCAGCAGCCCGTCCTACGAGCAGTACTTC. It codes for CASSPSYEQYF.

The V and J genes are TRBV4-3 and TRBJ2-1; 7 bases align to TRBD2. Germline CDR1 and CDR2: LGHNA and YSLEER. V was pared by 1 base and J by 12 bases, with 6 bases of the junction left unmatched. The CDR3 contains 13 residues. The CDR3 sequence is CASSQAAGEAQFF. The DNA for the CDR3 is TGCGCCAGCAGCCAAGCGGCGGGAGAAGCGCAGTTCTTC.

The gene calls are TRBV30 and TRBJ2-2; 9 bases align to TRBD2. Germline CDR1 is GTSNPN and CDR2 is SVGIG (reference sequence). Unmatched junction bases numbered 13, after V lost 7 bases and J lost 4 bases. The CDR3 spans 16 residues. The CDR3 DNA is TGTGCCTTAGGACTAGCGCTAATATCGGGCACCGGGGAGCTGTTTTTT. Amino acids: CALGLALISGTGELFF.

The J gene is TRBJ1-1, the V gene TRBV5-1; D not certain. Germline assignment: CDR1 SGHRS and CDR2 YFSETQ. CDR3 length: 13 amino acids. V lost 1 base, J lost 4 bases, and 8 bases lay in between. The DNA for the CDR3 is TGCGCCAGCAGCTTGCAGGATTCCACTGAAGCTTTCTTT. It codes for CASSLQDSTEAFF.

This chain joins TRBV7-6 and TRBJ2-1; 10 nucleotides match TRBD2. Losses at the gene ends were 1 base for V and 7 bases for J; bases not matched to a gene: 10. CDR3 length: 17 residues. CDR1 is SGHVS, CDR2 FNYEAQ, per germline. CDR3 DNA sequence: TGTGCCAGCAGCTTAGGGGTGACTAGCGGGTGGGTAAATGAGCAGTTCTTC. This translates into CASSLGVTSGWVNEQFF. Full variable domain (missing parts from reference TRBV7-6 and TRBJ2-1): GAGVSQSPRYKVTKRGQDVALRCDPISGHVSLYWYRQALGQGPEFLTYFNYEAQQDKSGLPNDRFSAERPEGSISTLTIQRTEQRDSAMYRCASSLGVTSGWVNEQFFGPGTRLTVL.

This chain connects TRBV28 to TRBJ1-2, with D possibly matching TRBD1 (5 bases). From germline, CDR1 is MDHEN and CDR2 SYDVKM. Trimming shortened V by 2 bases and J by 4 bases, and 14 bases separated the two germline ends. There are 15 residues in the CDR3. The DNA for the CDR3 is TGTGCCAGCAGTTTAGGGTCGGCAGGGCGCTATGGCTACACCTTC. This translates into CASSLGSAGRYGYTF.

The CDR3 DNA sequence: TGCGCCAGCAGCTTTAGCGGAGAATCCTACAATGAGCAGTTCTTC. It encodes CASSFSGESYNEQFF. The V gene is TRBV5-1, the J gene TRBJ2-1; TRBD2 is a possible D gene (6 bases). This CDR3 is built from 15 residues. V was clipped by 2 bases and J by 1 base, with 10 bases between them. From germline, CDR1 is SGHRS and CDR2 YFSETQ.

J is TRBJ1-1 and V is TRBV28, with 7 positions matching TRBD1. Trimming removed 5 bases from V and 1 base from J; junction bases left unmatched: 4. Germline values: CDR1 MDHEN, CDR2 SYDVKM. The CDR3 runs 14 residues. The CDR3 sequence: CASSQDRPNTEAFF. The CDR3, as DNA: TGTGCCAGCAGTCAGGACAGGCCGAACACTGAAGCTTTCTTT. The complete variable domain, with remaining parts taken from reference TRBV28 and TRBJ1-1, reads DVKVTQSSRYLVKRTGEKVFLECVQDMDHENMFWYRQDPGLGLRLIYFSYDVKMKEKGDIPEGYSVSREKKERFSLILESASTNQTSMYLCASSQDRPNTEAFFGQGTRLTVV.

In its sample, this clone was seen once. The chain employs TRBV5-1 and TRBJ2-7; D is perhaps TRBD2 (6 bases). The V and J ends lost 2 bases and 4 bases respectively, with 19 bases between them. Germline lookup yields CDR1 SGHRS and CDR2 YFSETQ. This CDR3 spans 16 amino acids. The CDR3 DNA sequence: TGCGCCAGCAGCTTTTCTAGCGCCACGCCCAGGTACGAGCAGTACTTC. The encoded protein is CASSFSSATPRYEQYF.

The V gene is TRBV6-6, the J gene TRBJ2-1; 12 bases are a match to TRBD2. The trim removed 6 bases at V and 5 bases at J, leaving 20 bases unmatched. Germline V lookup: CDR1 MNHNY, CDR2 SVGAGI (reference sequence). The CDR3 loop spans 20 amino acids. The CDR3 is CASSSLSGQGTSGHDNEQFF. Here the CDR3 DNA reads TGTGCCAGCAGCTCCCTTTCGGGACAGGGGACTAGCGGGCATGACAATGAGCAGTTCTTC.

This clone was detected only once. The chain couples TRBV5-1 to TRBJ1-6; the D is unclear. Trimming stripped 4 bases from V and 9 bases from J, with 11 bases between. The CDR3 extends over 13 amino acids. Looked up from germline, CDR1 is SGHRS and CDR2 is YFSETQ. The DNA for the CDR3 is TGCGCCAGCAGCGCCGATTCTGTTTCACCCCTCCACTTT. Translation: CASSADSVSPLHF.